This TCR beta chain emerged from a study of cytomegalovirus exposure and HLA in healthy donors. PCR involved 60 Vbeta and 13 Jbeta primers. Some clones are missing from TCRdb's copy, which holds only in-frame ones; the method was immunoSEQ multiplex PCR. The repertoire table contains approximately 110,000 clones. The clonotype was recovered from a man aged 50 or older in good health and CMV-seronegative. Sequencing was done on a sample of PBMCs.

Here the CDR3 DNA reads TGTGCCAGTACCCCACCCCGAGCGGGGGGGTTCAATGAGCAGTTCTTC. It encodes CASTPPRAGGFNEQFF. The V call is TRBV19, the J call TRBJ2-1, with 10 bases aligning to TRBD2. This CDR3 has 16 residues. The junction had 12 bases not matched to a gene; V was cut back by 7 bases and J by 6 bases. CDR1 and CDR2 (germline): LNHDA, SQIVND (reference sequence).